Below, 30 T cell receptor beta chains from the same sample are listed, as sequenced in a study of cytomegalovirus exposure and HLA in healthy donors. Method: immunoSEQ multiplex PCR; TCRdb's copy keeps in-frame clones and lacks some. The sample records approximately 140,000 clones, around four fifths being singletons. Sequences were obtained from PBMCs. The receptor source for this set is a woman younger than 45 in good health and CMV-seronegative.

This rearrangement joins TRBV18 to TRBJ2-7; D possibly corresponds to TRBD1 (6 bases). The CDR3 runs 13 residues. Germline CDR1 KGHSH, CDR2 LQKENI. V lost 2 bases to trimming and J lost 5 bases, with 10 bases between them. CDR3 in amino acids: CASSPNRDDEQYF. CDR3 nucleotides: TGTGCCAGCTCACCAAACAGGGACGACGAGCAGTACTTC. Full variable domain (outside the CDR3, taken from reference TRBV18 and TRBJ2-7): NAGVMQNPRHLVRRRGQEARLRCSPMKGHSHVYWYRQLPEEGLKFMVYLQKENIIDESGMPKERFSAEFPKEGPSILRIQQVVRGDSAAYFCASSPNRDDEQYFGPGTRLTVT.

The V and J genes are TRBV27 and TRBJ2-5; 7 bases agree with TRBD2. Trimming took 4 bases from V and 4 from J; bases not matched to a gene: 15. The CDR3 totals 17 residues. Germline V gives CDR1 MNHEY, CDR2 SMNVEV (reference sequence). CDR3 nucleotide sequence: TGTGCCAGCAGTTATATTGTACTAGCGTATTTCGGAGAGACCCAGTACTTC. Translation: CASSYIVLAYFGETQYF.

The chain uses TRBV5-1 and TRBJ2-1; 7 bases align to TRBD1. Losses at the gene ends were 4 bases for V and 4 bases for J; bases not matched to a gene: 2. From germline, CDR1 is SGHRS and CDR2 YFSETQ. The CDR3 is 13 amino acids. In DNA form, the CDR3 reads TGCGCCAGCAGCCGGGACAGTTACAATGAGCAGTTCTTC. Its translation is CASSRDSYNEQFF.

The chain has TRBV7-9 and TRBJ1-1, with a weak D call TRBD1 (5 bases). The CDR3 has 11 amino acids. Germline V CDR1 and CDR2: SEHNR, FQNEAQ (reference sequence). Trimming removed 3 bases from V and 10 bases from J, with 9 bases in between. CDR3 sequence reads: CASSFREPAFF. The CDR3 DNA reads TGTGCCAGCAGCTTCAGGGAACCAGCTTTCTTT.

Here the CDR3 DNA reads TGTGCCAGCAGCTTAGTAGGGGGGGGTTCCTATGGCTACACCTTC. Protein product: CASSLVGGGSYGYTF. V gene TRBV7-8 combines with J gene TRBJ1-2, with D possibly matching TRBD1 (6 bases). The V gene lost 1 base and the J gene lost 4 bases, with 13 bases spanning the gap. The CDR3 contains 15 residues. Germline V gives CDR1 SGHVS, CDR2 FQNEAQ.

The chain recombines TRBV4-1 with TRBJ1-1, with 10 nucleotides matching TRBD1. CDR1 is MGHRA and CDR2 is YSYEKL in the germline V gene. The CDR3 sequence is 16 residues long. Losses at the gene ends were 2 bases for V and 4 bases for J; bases not matched to a gene: 7. CDR3 loop: CASSQHRQGAGTEAFF. The CDR3 bases are TGCGCCAGCAGCCAACATAGACAGGGGGCCGGCACTGAAGCTTTCTTT.

V and J are TRBV7-9 and TRBJ1-6; tentatively, D is TRBD1 (6 bases). The CDR3 extends over 16 amino acids. Trimming cost V 2 bases and J 0 bases, with 8 bases left between them. Germline-derived CDR1 and CDR2 are SEHNR and FQNEAQ (reference sequence). The CDR3 protein is CASSLRGSSYNSPLHF. The CDR3 DNA follows: TGTGCCAGCAGCTTAAGGGGGAGCTCCTATAATTCACCCCTCCACTTT.

This rearrangement joins TRBV6-1 to TRBJ1-1; tentative D call: TRBD1 (6 bases). V was clipped by 2 bases and J by 7 bases, with 11 bases between them. The CDR3 contains 13 residues. Germline loops: CDR1 MNHNS, CDR2 SASEGT. DNA for the CDR3: TGTGCCAGCAGTGAAAGGGGACAAGTTGAAGCTTTCTTT. Translation: CASSERGQVEAFF.

V usage is TRBV11-2 and J usage is TRBJ2-7; 8 bases align to TRBD1. V was pared by 5 bases and J by 0 bases, with 15 bases of the junction left unmatched. The CDR3 has 18 amino acids. Germline V lookup: CDR1 SGHAT, CDR2 FQNNGV. The CDR3 DNA reads TGTGCCAGCAGCCTCCCTACAGGGGGTGGAGGCTCCTCCTACGAGCAGTACTTC. Protein product: CASSLPTGGGGSSYEQYF.

J is TRBJ1-6 and V is TRBV2, with D unresolved. The CDR3 spans 14 residues. Germline lookup yields CDR1 SNHLY and CDR2 FYNNEI. V was trimmed by 8 bases and J by 8 bases, leaving 16 bases between them. The CDR3: CASSSEGSHSPLHF. The DNA of the CDR3 is TGTGCCAGCTCATCAGAAGGGAGCCATTCACCCCTCCACTTT.

The V and J genes are TRBV7-2 and TRBJ1-2; 8 positions agree with TRBD1. This CDR3 contains 16 residues. The germline gives CDR1 SGHTA, CDR2 FQGNSA. Losses at the gene ends were 1 base for V and 4 bases for J; bases not matched to a gene: 8. CDR3 sequence reads: CASSLVSAGGGYGYTF. The CDR3 nucleotides read TGTGCCAGCAGCTTAGTCTCTGCAGGGGGCGGCTATGGCTACACCTTC.

The chain couples TRBV7-2 to TRBJ2-7; 8 positions agree with TRBD1. The V segment lost 5 bases and the J segment 0 bases; nucleotides outside the gene matches: 3. This CDR3 has 14 amino acids. Germline CDR1 SGHTA, CDR2 FQGNSA. The CDR3 spells CASSRTGSSYEQYF. CDR3 nucleotide sequence: TGTGCCAGCAGCAGGACAGGGAGCTCCTACGAGCAGTACTTC.

The V gene is TRBV10-2, the J gene TRBJ2-7; D is unresolved. Germline V gene sequence: CDR1 WSHSY, CDR2 SAAADI. Trimming removed 0 bases from V and 5 bases from J, with 8 bases in between. This CDR3 region has 13 residues. The DNA for the CDR3 is TGCGCCAGCAGTGAGTCGTTAGTAAACGAGCAGTACTTC. Translating gives CASSESLVNEQYF.

The CDR3 DNA sequence: TGTGCCAGCAGTGGGGGGAGGGAAGAGACCCAGTACTTC. Translating gives CASSGGREETQYF. This chain joins TRBV2 and TRBJ2-5; 7 bases are shared with TRBD2. V lost 4 bases and J lost 3; bases outside the gene matches: 2. The CDR3 has 13 amino acids. The germline V gene encodes CDR1 SNHLY and CDR2 FYNNEI.

V is TRBV11-2 and J is TRBJ2-7, with a tentative D call TRBD2 (7 bases). V gave up 4 bases and J gave up 3 bases, with 16 bases separating them. This CDR3 is 15 amino acids long. Germline V gives CDR1 SGHAT, CDR2 FQNNGV. CDR3 nucleotide sequence: TGTGCCAGCAGCTGGGACGGGGGGACAAACTACGAGCAGTACTTC. Translation: CASSWDGGTNYEQYF.

The CDR3: CASSPIPGKFYGYTF. CDR3 nucleotides: TGTGCCAGCAGTCCCATTCCAGGAAAATTCTATGGCTACACCTTC. This chain connects TRBV27 to TRBJ1-2; no clear D gene. The CDR3 consists of 15 residues. With 5 bases removed from V and 4 bases from J, the gap between germline ends came to 17 bases. The germline V gene has CDR1 MNHEY and CDR2 SMNVEV (reference sequence).

The chain carries TRBV19 and TRBJ1-2; no clear D gene. The V end was cut by 4 bases, the J end by 4 bases, with 10 bases between. Germline values: CDR1 LNHDA, CDR2 SQIVND (reference sequence). This CDR3 is built from 13 residues. The DNA for the CDR3 is TGTGCCAGTAGTAATGGCGGCGCCTATGGCTACACCTTC. It yields the protein CASSNGGAYGYTF.

CDR3 sequence (DNA): TGTGCCAGCAGTTTAAGTCCTATGGAGCAGTACTTC. Its protein product is CASSLSPMEQYF. V and J are TRBV28 and TRBJ2-7, with D uncertain. Germline V gives CDR1 MDHEN, CDR2 SYDVKM. The V end lost 2 bases, the J end lost 7 bases, and 9 bases lay between the germline ends. CDR3 length: 12 residues.

The chain employs TRBV5-1 and TRBJ1-5, with TRBD1 matching 8 bases. CDR1 is SGHRS and CDR2 is YFSETQ in the germline V gene. V shed 4 bases and J 5 bases; nucleotides not matched to a gene: 8. The CDR3 extends over 15 amino acids. CDR3 in DNA: TGCGCCAGCAGCAGGGGAGGGACAGGCGATCAGCCCCAGCATTTT. This gives the protein CASSRGGTGDQPQHF.

This chain joins TRBV11-3 and TRBJ2-1, with 7 bases matching TRBD2. V lost 4 bases and J lost 8; bases outside the gene matches: 8. Germline lookup yields CDR1 SGHNT and CDR2 YENEEA. The CDR3 sequence is 14 residues long. The chain's CDR3 is CASSSSRGGDEQFF. The CDR3 DNA reads TGTGCCAGCAGCTCCTCCCGTGGGGGGGATGAGCAGTTCTTC.

The V and J genes are TRBV5-1 and TRBJ1-3; D gene ambiguous. The CDR3 loop spans 15 amino acids. Trimming pared 4 bases from V and 1 base from J, leaving 12 bases between. Germline CDR1 SGHRS, CDR2 YFSETQ. In DNA form, the CDR3 reads TGCGCCAGCAGCCTGTACAGTTTTTCTGGAAACACCATATATTTT. Translated: CASSLYSFSGNTIYF.

V is TRBV2 and J is TRBJ2-3; D is unresolved. The CDR3 loop spans 12 amino acids. In germline, CDR1 is SNHLY, CDR2 FYNNEI. Trimming removed 5 bases from V and 8 bases from J, with 11 bases in between. The DNA for the CDR3 is TGTGCCAGCAGTCGCAGGCACGGTACGCAGTATTTT. This sequence encodes CASSRRHGTQYF.

The genes are TRBV28 and TRBJ1-4; no reliable D call. The CDR3 has 15 residues. Germline V CDR1 and CDR2: MDHEN, SYDVKM. Trimming pared 2 bases from V and 7 bases from J, leaving 14 bases between. The CDR3 loop reads CASSLGREGGEKLFF. CDR3 DNA: TGTGCCAGCAGTTTAGGGAGAGAGGGTGGTGAAAAACTGTTTTTT.

The count of this clone is one. The chain uses TRBV19 and TRBJ1-6, with D possibly matching TRBD1 (5 bases). CDR1 and CDR2 (germline): LNHDA, SQIVND (reference sequence). This CDR3 contains 16 residues. V lost 4 bases and J 7 bases, leaving 17 bases between the germline ends. The CDR3 DNA reads as TGTGCCAGTAGTAAATGGGCGGGGACGAAAAATTCACCCCTCCACTTT. Residues: CASSKWAGTKNSPLHF. Drawing the rest from reference TRBV19 and TRBJ1-6, the complete variable domain is DGGITQSPKYLFRKEGQNVTLSCEQNLNHDAMYWYRQDPGQGLRLIYYSQIVNDFQKGDIAEGYSVSREKKESFPLTVTSAQKNPTAFYLCASSKWAGTKNSPLHFGNGTRLTVT.

This clone was seen only once. The V call is TRBV6-6, the J call TRBJ2-5; D gene uncertain. The CDR3 length is 12 residues. CDR1 is MNHNY, CDR2 SVGAGI, per germline (reference sequence). V lost 2 bases, J lost 7 bases, and 8 bases lay in between. The CDR3 bases are TGTGCCAGCAGTTACGAGCCACGGACCCAGTACTTC. This encodes CASSYEPRTQYF.

The rearrangement uses TRBV28 and TRBJ1-1; tentative D call: TRBD1 (6 bases). Per germline, CDR1 MDHEN and CDR2 SYDVKM. The CDR3 covers 14 residues. The V and J ends lost 1 base and 11 bases respectively, with 17 bases between them. CDR3 residues: CASSLFIGGLQAFF. The CDR3 DNA is TGTGCCAGCAGTTTATTTATCGGGGGGCTCCAGGCTTTCTTT.

The chain joins TRBV28 to TRBJ1-2, with a possible D match to TRBD1 (5 bases). V lost 5 bases and J 5 bases, leaving 12 bases between the germline ends. Germline lookup yields CDR1 MDHEN and CDR2 SYDVKM. The CDR3 consists of 13 residues. CDR3 in DNA: TGTGCCAGCAGTATCCCACGGGGGTATGGCTACACCTTC. This translates into CASSIPRGYGYTF.

The rearrangement uses TRBV6-6 and TRBJ1-1; D is uncertain. CDR3 length equals 13 residues. V was trimmed by 10 bases and J by 1 base, leaving 13 bases between them. The germline gives CDR1 MNHNY, CDR2 SVGAGI (reference sequence). In nucleotides, the CDR3 is TGTGCCATCATGAAGACTCCGAACACTGAAGCTTTCTTT. Translating gives CAIMKTPNTEAFF.

The CDR3 sequence: CASSPLAGPQETQYF. For the CDR3, the DNA is TGTGCCAGCTCACCACTAGCGGGGCCCCAAGAGACCCAGTACTTC. The chain is built from TRBV18 and TRBJ2-5; 8 bases are a match to TRBD2. The CDR3 is 15 amino acids. With 1 base clipped from V and 1 base from J, the junction kept 2 bases outside the gene matches. CDR1 and CDR2 (germline): KGHSH, LQKENI.

The chain recombines TRBV19 with TRBJ2-2; 8 bases align to TRBD2. The germline V gene has CDR1 LNHDA and CDR2 SQIVND (reference sequence). CDR3 length: 16 residues. The junction had 10 bases not matched to a gene; V was cut back by 7 bases and J by 3 bases. CDR3 in amino acids: CASIGGGPFYTGELFF. DNA of the CDR3: TGTGCCAGTATCGGGGGGGGGCCCTTTTACACCGGGGAGCTGTTTTTT.